Below, 8 T cell receptor beta chains from the same sample are listed, as sequenced in a study of cytomegalovirus exposure and HLA in healthy donors. PCR employed 60 Vbeta and 13 Jbeta primers. Sequenced by immunoSEQ multiplex PCR; TCRdb stores in-frame clones only, minus some. The sample has some 160,000 clones; approximately 83% are singletons. The sequenced material came from PBMCs. The receptors derive from a woman younger than 35 in good health and CMV-seronegative.

This clone was observed once. The rearrangement uses TRBV19 and TRBJ2-5, with 8 positions matching TRBD2. CDR1 and CDR2 from the germline V gene are LNHDA and SQIVND (reference sequence). The CDR3 runs 13 residues. V was clipped by 3 bases and J by 10 bases; unmatched bases: 7. CDR3 DNA sequence: TGTGCCAGTAGTATGGGGCCCGGGAGGGGCCAGTACTTC. This encodes CASSMGPGRGQYF.

The chain carries TRBV19 and TRBJ1-1; D is ambiguous. Trimming shortened V by 5 bases and J by 4 bases, and 11 bases separated the two germline ends. Germline-derived CDR1 and CDR2 are LNHDA and SQIVND (reference sequence). The CDR3 contains 13 residues. CDR3 DNA: TGTGCCAGTAGTGAGACCGGAGGCACTGAAGCTTTCTTT. This gives the protein CASSETGGTEAFF.

The chain links TRBV27 to TRBJ1-1; TRBD1 agrees at 7 bases. Germline lookup yields CDR1 MNHEY and CDR2 SMNVEV (reference sequence). V shed 5 bases and J 3 bases; nucleotides not matched to a gene: 9. The CDR3 covers 15 residues. The CDR3 DNA follows: TGTGCCAGCAGTCATATCTACGGACAGGACACTGAAGCTTTCTTT. As protein: CASSHIYGQDTEAFF.

This clone showed up just once. The rearrangement joins TRBV5-4 to TRBJ2-7; D is unresolved. CDR3 length: 14 residues. Germline lookup yields CDR1 SGHNT and CDR2 YYREEE (reference sequence). Between the trimmed V and J ends, which lost 4 bases and 6 bases, there was a span of 17 bases. The CDR3 region is CASSPRPNYGEQYF. The CDR3 nucleotides read TGTGCCAGCAGCCCGAGACCGAACTACGGCGAGCAGTACTTC.

V usage is TRBV29-1 and J usage is TRBJ1-2, with TRBD1 as a possible D gene (6 bases). The V and J ends lost 5 bases and 3 bases respectively, with 16 bases between them. Germline V gives CDR1 SQVTM, CDR2 ANQGSEA. This CDR3 region has 14 residues. For the CDR3, the DNA is TGCAGCGTTAATCACGGGGGGCGCGACTATGGCTACACCTTC. Amino acid sequence: CSVNHGGRDYGYTF.

The chain has TRBV10-1 and TRBJ2-2; 7 nucleotides match TRBD1. With 0 bases clipped from V and 0 bases from J, the junction kept 10 bases outside the gene matches. CDR1 and CDR2 from the germline V gene are WNHNN and SYGVQD (reference sequence). This CDR3 has 19 residues. This chain's CDR3 is CASSESQVWGTANTGELFF. The CDR3 DNA follows: TGCGCCAGCAGTGAGTCTCAAGTATGGGGGACAGCGAACACCGGGGAGCTGTTTTTT.

This clone was counted a single time. V gene TRBV30 combines with J gene TRBJ1-5, with D perhaps matching TRBD1 (5 bases). Trimming pared 2 bases from V and 6 bases from J, leaving 11 bases between. CDR1 GTSNPN and CDR2 SVGIG come from the germline V gene (reference sequence). This CDR3 is 13 amino acids long. The CDR3 DNA reads TGTGCCTGGAGTCCCAGGGTGGGTCAGCCCCAGCATTTT. Translated: CAWSPRVGQPQHF.

Concerning this clone: Germline is not matched at one junction end, which may reflect a read error. This chain connects TRBV7-2 to TRBJ2-5; D is undetermined. The CDR3 length is 15 residues. Per germline, CDR1 SGHTA and CDR2 FQGNSA. This CDR3 reads CASSLSSRFQEAQYF. The CDR3 region has the DNA TGTGCCAGCAGCTTGTCGTCTCGTTTCCAAGAGGCCCAGTACTTC.